One and the same sample provided the 27 T cell receptor beta chains below, sequenced in a study of T cell repertoires in cytomegalovirus infection. Via MiXCR, TCRdb re-called the reads, giving one row per CDR3 protein. The repertoire includes around 740,000 distinct CDR3 sequences, about a third of them detected once, and around 3% sits in the top ten. The material sequenced was PBMCs. Receptors were obtained from a human donor in good health (CMV status not recorded). Some clones in this sample may be carry-over from other donors' samples.

This CDR3 is CASTLTGTTEQPQHF. The CDR3 DNA sequence: TGTGCCAGCACGCTAACCGGGACCACGGAGCAGCCCCAGCATTTT. The genes are TRBV28 and TRBJ1-5, with a weak D call TRBD1 (5 bases). The CDR3 consists of 15 residues. The V gene's germline CDR1 is MDHEN and CDR2 SYDVKM. Trimming cost V 7 bases and J 7 bases, with 20 bases left between them.

To note about this clonotype: The germline gene is not matched at one end of the junction; a read error may be the cause. The V gene is TRBV9, the J gene TRBJ1-5, with TRBD1 as a possible D gene (5 bases). The CDR3 is made up of 15 amino acids. Germline V gene data show CDR1 as SGDLS and CDR2 as YYNGEE. The CDR3 here is CTSSATGGTNQPQHF. The CDR3 region has the DNA TGTACCAGCAGCGCAACGGGGGGGACCAATCAGCCCCAGCATTTT. The whole variable domain, remainder taken from reference TRBV9 and TRBJ1-5, is DSGVTQTPKHLITATGQRVTLRCSPRSGDLSVYWYQQSLDQGLQFLIQYYNGEERAKGNILERFSAQQFPDLHSELNLSSLELGDSALYFCTSSATGGTNQPQHFGDGTRLSIL.

V is TRBV28 and J is TRBJ2-1; D is undetermined. CDR3 length: 12 residues. Germline CDR1 reads MDHEN; CDR2 reads SYDVKM. Trimming removed 3 bases from V and 4 bases from J, with 4 bases in between. CDR3 region: CASSLMYNEQFF. For the CDR3, the DNA is TGTGCCAGCAGTTTGATGTACAATGAGCAGTTCTTC.

The rearrangement uses TRBV20-1 and TRBJ2-5; TRBD2 aligns across 12 bases. The CDR3 extends over 17 amino acids. V gave up 6 bases and J gave up 0 bases; unmatched junction bases: 11. Germline V lookup: CDR1 DFQATT, CDR2 SNEGSKA (reference sequence). The CDR3 region has the DNA TGCAGTGCCCCTGGACTAGCGGGAACCCGGTACCAAGAGACCCAGTACTTC. Residues: CSAPGLAGTRYQETQYF.

This clonotype was observed at least ten times. This chain joins TRBV28 and TRBJ1-1; possibly TRBD1 for D (6 bases). The ends were cut back, 9 bases at V and 0 bases at J, with 17 bases in the middle. Germline V gives CDR1 MDHEN, CDR2 SYDVKM. The CDR3 contains 15 residues. CDR3 region: CASRGAGGMNTEAFF. The CDR3 DNA reads as TGTGCCAGTCGGGGGGCCGGGGGAATGAACACTGAAGCTTTCTTT.

This clonotype has just a few counts. The chain uses TRBV5-4 and TRBJ2-1; 8 bases align to TRBD2. CDR1 is SGHNT, CDR2 YYREEE, per germline (reference sequence). The CDR3 has 14 amino acids. J gave up 10 bases and V 0 bases, and 6 bases lay outside the gene matches. CDR3 in DNA: TGTGCCAGCAGCTTGGCCGCAAGCGGGAGAGAGCAGTTCTTC. It codes for CASSLAASGREQFF.

J is TRBJ1-1 and V is TRBV20-1; no definite D call. Germline V gene data show CDR1 as DFQATT and CDR2 as SNEGSKA (reference sequence). V was shortened by 0 bases and J by 8 bases, with 19 bases between the two germline ends. The CDR3 has 15 residues. This CDR3 is CSARDFLLPPREAFF. The DNA for the CDR3 is TGCAGTGCTAGAGATTTTCTGCTCCCCCCTAGGGAAGCTTTCTTT.

The chain links TRBV24-1 to TRBJ2-1, with D perhaps TRBD2 (7 bases). The germline CDR1 and CDR2 sequences are KGHDR and SFDVKD. Trimming shortened V by 0 bases and J by 3 bases, and 17 bases separated the two germline ends. The CDR3 length is 18 residues. The CDR3 DNA sequence: TGTGCCACCAGTGATTTGGGGGACACTAGCGACAGCTACAATGAGCAGTTCTTC. Amino acids: CATSDLGDTSDSYNEQFF.

This clonotype has just a few counts. The chain links TRBV2 to TRBJ2-2, with D hard to call. The CDR3 sequence is 15 residues long. V was pared by 8 bases and J by 0 bases, with 13 bases between. CDR1 and CDR2 from the germline V gene are SNHLY and FYNNEI. This chain's CDR3 is CASRLEHSNTGELFF. CDR3 nucleotides: TGTGCCAGCCGCCTAGAGCACTCGAACACCGGGGAGCTGTTTTTT.

DNA of the CDR3: TGTGCCACCAGTGACCAAGAAAATGGGGCGGCCGGGGAGCTGTTTTTT. It yields the protein CATSDQENGAAGELFF. The chain combines TRBV24-1 with TRBJ2-2; tentative D call: TRBD1 (5 bases). CDR3 length: 16 amino acids. Germline CDR1 and CDR2: KGHDR and SFDVKD. Trimming pared 4 bases from V and 6 bases from J, leaving 17 bases between.

The chain uses TRBV5-5 and TRBJ2-5; no definite D call. Per germline, CDR1 SGHKS and CDR2 YYEKEE (reference sequence). The CDR3 totals 16 residues. Trimming took 2 bases from V and 2 from J, leaving 16 bases between them. The CDR3: CASSFGRLSKQETQYF. CDR3 DNA: TGTGCCAGCAGCTTTGGTCGTCTCAGTAAACAAGAGACCCAGTACTTC.

The gene calls are TRBV6-6 and TRBJ2-2; 8 nucleotides agree with TRBD2. The J segment lost 6 bases and the V segment lost 0 bases, leaving 18 bases of the junction unmatched. CDR3 length equals 20 residues. The germline V gene encodes CDR1 MNHNY and CDR2 SVGAGI (reference sequence). CDR3 region: CASSYSRREGRSIGPGELFF. In DNA form, the CDR3 reads TGTGCCAGCAGTTACTCGCGACGGGAGGGCCGTTCAATCGGCCCCGGGGAGCTGTTTTTT.

This clonotype came up once. The chain combines TRBV2 with TRBJ1-2; TRBD1 agrees at 8 bases. The germline CDR1 and CDR2 sequences are SNHLY and FYNNEI. The CDR3 sequence is 15 residues long. V dropped 6 bases and J dropped 10; count of bases not matched to a gene: 16. CDR3 in DNA: TGTGCCAGCAGCCGGGACAGGCTAAAATATTCGGACTACACCTTC. Its translation: CASSRDRLKYSDYTF. The entire variable domain, with the rest obtained from reference TRBV2 and TRBJ1-2, is as follows: EPEVTQTPSHQVTQMGQEVILRCVPISNHLYFYWYRQILGQKVEFLVSFYNNEISEKSEIFDDQFSVERPDGSNFTLKIRSTKLEDSAMYFCASSRDRLKYSDYTFGSGTRLTVV.

In its sample, this clonotype was seen a few times. The chain is built from TRBV7-2 and TRBJ2-1; D might be TRBD2 (6 bases). V was clipped by 5 bases and J by 3 bases, with 17 bases between them. Germline V gene sequence: CDR1 SGHTA, CDR2 FQGNSA. CDR3 length: 16 amino acids. The DNA of the CDR3 is TGTGCCAGCAGCCTCCGGGACTCATCATTCTACAATGAGCAGTTCTTC. Translating it yields CASSLRDSSFYNEQFF.

In its sample, this clonotype was seen a few times. The rearrangement uses TRBV15 and TRBJ2-3; 9 nucleotides line up with TRBD2. Trimming took 0 bases from V and 0 from J; bases not matched to a gene: 16. Germline-derived CDR1 and CDR2 are LNHNV and YYDKDF (reference sequence). The CDR3 totals 21 residues. CDR3 nucleotide sequence: TGTGCCACCAGCAGAGAATTAATCGGGAGCGGGAGGCGGCCTAGCACAGATACGCAGTATTTT. This translates into CATSRELIGSGRRPSTDTQYF.

The gene calls are TRBV20-1 and TRBJ1-1, with 8 nucleotides matching TRBD1. V lost 3 bases, J lost 11 bases, and 11 bases stayed unmatched. CDR3 size: 13 residues. The germline V gene encodes CDR1 DFQATT and CDR2 SNEGSKA (reference sequence). In nucleotides, the CDR3 is TGCAGTGCTAGCCGGGACAGGTTGAATGTGGCTTTCTTT. Translating it yields CSASRDRLNVAFF.

This clonotype turned up a few times. This chain connects TRBV6-1 to TRBJ2-7; 11 nucleotides match TRBD1. J gave up 2 bases and V 6 bases, and 6 bases lay outside the gene matches. Germline CDR1 reads MNHNS; CDR2 reads SASEGT. The CDR3 runs to 15 residues. The chain's CDR3 is CASSAAGQGAYEQYF. DNA of the CDR3: TGTGCCAGCAGCGCAGCGGGACAGGGGGCCTACGAGCAGTACTTC.

A few counts support this clonotype. This rearrangement joins TRBV29-1 to TRBJ2-3; 10 bases line up with TRBD2. This CDR3 comprises 14 residues. Germline V CDR1 and CDR2: SQVTM, ANQGSEA. The V and J ends lost 5 bases and 0 bases, in that order; junction bases with no gene match: 2. This CDR3 reads CSVLAGVSTDTQYF. DNA for the CDR3: TGCAGCGTTCTAGCGGGGGTTAGCACAGATACGCAGTATTTT.

This clonotype was recorded at least ten times. The V and J genes are TRBV7-9 and TRBJ1-2, with unresolved D. V shed 5 bases and J shed 4 bases, with 14 bases lying between them. The CDR3 is 14 amino acids. Germline loops: CDR1 SEHNR, CDR2 FQNEAQ (reference sequence). CDR3 sequence (DNA): TGTGCCAGCAGCCAGCAGTCGGGGAGCTATGGCTACACCTTC. This translates into CASSQQSGSYGYTF.

This clonotype was counted a few times. This sequence joins TRBV25-1 and TRBJ1-1, with TRBD1 as a possible D gene (6 bases). The CDR3 totals 19 residues. V shed 3 bases and J shed 0 bases, with 23 bases lying between them. The germline V gene has CDR1 MGHDK and CDR2 SYGVNS. The chain's CDR3 is CASSEASGFQGTVNTEAFF. As DNA, the CDR3 is TGTGCCAGCAGTGAGGCGTCGGGGTTCCAGGGGACGGTGAACACTGAAGCTTTCTTT.

This clonotype was detected only a few times. V is TRBV5-1 and J is TRBJ2-7, with 7 bases aligning to TRBD2. The germline V gene encodes CDR1 SGHRS and CDR2 YFSETQ. V lost 1 base, J lost 5 bases, and 9 bases stayed unmatched. This CDR3 comprises 15 residues. CDR3 nucleotides: TGCGCCAGCAGCTTGTGGGCGGGAGAGCTTAACGAGCAGTACTTC. Translated, it gives CASSLWAGELNEQYF. Filled out from reference TRBV5-1 and TRBJ2-7, the complete variable domain reads KAGVTQTPRYLIKTRGQQVTLSCSPISGHRSVSWYQQTPGQGLQFLFEYFSETQRNKGNFPGRFSGRQFSNSRSEMNVSTLELGDSALYLCASSLWAGELNEQYFGPGTRLTVT.

This clonotype was counted a few times. The chain has TRBV6-1 and TRBJ2-3, with 14 bases fitting TRBD2. The ends lost 8 bases at V and 5 bases at J; junction bases unmatched: 6. CDR3 length: 15 amino acids. The germline gives CDR1 MNHNS, CDR2 SASEGT. The CDR3, as DNA: TGTGCCAGCGCGGGGACTAGCGGGGGAGTAGATACGCAGTATTTT. Its translation: CASAGTSGGVDTQYF.

The gene calls are TRBV28 and TRBJ1-1, with 9 bases matching TRBD1. The CDR3 length is 14 residues. Trimming at V came to 4 bases and at J to 4 bases, leaving 4 bases not matched to a gene. CDR1 and CDR2 from the germline V gene are MDHEN and SYDVKM. The CDR3 is CASSSLTGGTEAFF. In DNA, the CDR3 is TGTGCCAGCAGTTCTTTGACAGGGGGCACTGAAGCTTTCTTT.

On this clonotype itself: One base away lies a much larger clone, so this may be a sequencing read error. The gene calls are TRBV5-1 and TRBJ1-2, with TRBD1 matching 7 bases. The CDR3 runs to 16 residues. Germline-derived CDR1 and CDR2 are SGHRS and YFSETQ. The DNA of the CDR3 is TGCGCCAGCAAACATCCGGGGACAGCGGGCGACTATGGCTACCCCTTC. It codes for CASKHPGTAGDYGYPF. The variable domain in full, with the rest retrieved from reference TRBV5-1 and TRBJ1-2, is KAGVTQTPRYLIKTRGQQVTLSCSPISGHRSVSWYQQTPGQGLQFLFEYFSETQRNKGNFPGRFSGRQFSNSRSEMNVSTLELGDSALYLCASKHPGTAGDYGYPFGSGTRLTVV.

The V gene is TRBV27, the J gene TRBJ1-2, with 8 bases aligning to TRBD1. The V and J ends lost 5 bases and 9 bases, in that order; junction bases with no gene match: 11. The CDR3 is 14 amino acids. CDR1 and CDR2 (germline): MNHEY, SMNVEV (reference sequence). The CDR3 region is CASSPRGRFASYTF. CDR3 in DNA: TGTGCCAGCAGTCCCAGGGGGCGCTTCGCTAGCTACACCTTC.

In its sample, this clonotype was seen many times. The chain is built from TRBV7-6 and TRBJ2-5; D not certain. The ends were cut back, 5 bases at V and 5 bases at J, with 15 bases in the middle. The CDR3 has 14 amino acids. The germline gives CDR1 SGHVS, CDR2 FNYEAQ. CDR3 sequence reads: CASSKTPGQETQYF. In DNA, the CDR3 is TGTGCCAGCAGCAAGACACCTGGCCAGGAGACCCAGTACTTC.

This rearrangement joins TRBV11-2 to TRBJ2-5, with D possibly being TRBD1 (5 bases). Deletions cut 3 bases from V and 6 bases from J, with 8 bases between. The CDR3 sequence is 12 residues long. Germline V gives CDR1 SGHAT, CDR2 FQNNGV. The CDR3 spells CASSFDSKTQYF. The CDR3 bases are TGTGCCAGCAGCTTTGACAGTAAGACCCAGTACTTC.